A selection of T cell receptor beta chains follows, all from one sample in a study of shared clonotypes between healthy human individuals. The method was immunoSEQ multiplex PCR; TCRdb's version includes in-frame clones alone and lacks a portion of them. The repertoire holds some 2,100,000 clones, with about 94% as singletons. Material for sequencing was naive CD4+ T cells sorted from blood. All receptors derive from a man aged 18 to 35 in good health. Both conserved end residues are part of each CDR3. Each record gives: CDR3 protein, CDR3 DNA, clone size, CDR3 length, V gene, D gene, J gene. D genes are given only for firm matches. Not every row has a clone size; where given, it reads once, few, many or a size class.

CASSLGLRAAQETQYF TGTGCCAGCAGCTTAGGGTTAAGGGCCGCACAAGAGACCCAGTACTTC . 16 TRBV7-9 . TRBJ2-5
CASSKGQGMNTEAFF TGCGCCAGCAGTAAAGGACAGGGGATGAACACTGAAGCTTTCTTT . 15 TRBV5-1 TRBD1 TRBJ1-1
CASSEWGRGGTQYF TGCGCCAGCAGTGAATGGGGGCGCGGGGGGACCCAGTACTTC . 14 TRBV10-1 . TRBJ2-5
CASKTQGGQYEQYF TGTGCCAGCAAGACGCAGGGTGGCCAATACGAGCAGTACTTC . 14 TRBV6-1 . TRBJ2-7
CASSVLDGSSYEQYF TGTGCCAGCAGCGTCTTGGACGGGAGCTCCTACGAGCAGTACTTC . 15 TRBV28 . TRBJ2-7
CASSPIDRMGTEAFF TGCGCCAGCAGCCCTATAGACAGAATGGGGACTGAAGCTTTCTTT once 15 TRBV10-2 . TRBJ1-1
CASSVAGTYNEQFF TGTGCCAGCAGCGTTGCCGGGACCTACAATGAGCAGTTCTTC . 14 TRBV9 . TRBJ2-1
CASSSSGGRSYEQYF TGTGCCAGCTCATCGAGCGGGGGGCGCTCCTACGAGCAGTACTTC once 15 TRBV18 TRBD2 TRBJ2-7
CASSPPSGRNNEQFF TGTGCCAGCAGCCCCCCCAGCGGAAGGAACAATGAGCAGTTCTTC . 15 TRBV11-2 . TRBJ2-1
CAWSRGGRGANVLTF TGTGCCTGGAGTAGAGGGGGACGGGGGGCCAACGTCCTGACTTTC . 15 TRBV30 . TRBJ2-6
CATNRGQVETQYF TGTGCCACTAACAGGGGGCAGGTAGAGACCCAGTACTTC . 13 TRBV2 TRBD1 TRBJ2-5
CASRGDRENTEAFF TGTGCCAGCAGGGGGGACAGGGAGAACACTGAAGCTTTCTTT . 14 TRBV2 TRBD1 TRBJ1-1
CASRRGDRGLKQYF TGTGCCAGCCGCAGGGGAGACAGGGGGCTCAAGCAGTACTTC . 14 TRBV6-6 TRBD1 TRBJ2-7
CASSEPGQGIHEQYF TGCGCCAGCAGTGAGCCCGGACAGGGGATACACGAGCAGTACTTC few 15 TRBV10-1 TRBD1 TRBJ2-7
CASSLVGLVGNTIYF TGTGCCAGCAGCTTAGTTGGGTTGGTGGGAAACACCATATATTTT . 15 TRBV7-2 . TRBJ1-3
CASSEGRSKNIQYF TGCGCCAGCAGTGAAGGGCGGTCCAAAAACATTCAGTACTTC . 14 TRBV10-2 . TRBJ2-4
CASSHLNGYTF TGTGCCAGCAGCCACCTTAATGGCTACACCTTC . 11 TRBV7-9 . TRBJ1-2
CASSPGQGGEQYF TGCGCCAGCAGTCCGGGACAGGGAGGCGAGCAGTACTTC once 13 TRBV10-1 TRBD1 TRBJ2-7
CASSELQGASGGRQETQYF TGTGCCAGCAGTGAACTACAGGGGGCATCAGGGGGGCGGCAAGAGACCCAGTACTTC . 19 TRBV6-1 TRBD1 TRBJ2-5
CAISDPTGQGIEKLFF TGTGCCATCAGCGACCCGACAGGGCAGGGAATCGAAAAACTGTTTTTT once 16 TRBV10-3 TRBD1 TRBJ1-4
CSVEGGRGAKNIQYF TGCAGCGTTGAAGGGGGGAGGGGAGCCAAAAACATTCAGTACTTC . 15 TRBV29-1 TRBD2 TRBJ2-4
CASSSDGTWTEAFF TGTGCCAGCAGCTCAGACGGGACGTGGACTGAAGCTTTCTTT . 14 TRBV13 . TRBJ1-1
CASSLVVGRYTF TGTGCCAGCAGCTTAGTAGTGGGGAGATACACCTTC . 12 TRBV11-1 . TRBJ1-2
CASSAGGTGEQFF TGTGCCAGCAGTGCGGGGGGAACGGGTGAGCAGTTCTTC . 13 TRBV28 TRBD2 TRBJ2-1
CASSVQYFGLAGSYNEQFF . . 19 TRBV6-1 . TRBJ2-1
CASSEATGNYGYTF TGCGCCAGCAGCGAAGCCACAGGGAACTATGGCTACACCTTC . 14 TRBV5-1 . TRBJ1-2
CASSVDLGQGTTDTQYF TGTGCCAGCAGCGTAGACCTGGGACAGGGGACAACAGATACGCAGTATTTT . 17 TRBV9 TRBD1 TRBJ2-3
CASSQDRRFYEQYF TGCGCCAGCAGCCAAGATCGGCGGTTCTACGAGCAGTACTTC . 14 TRBV4-1 . TRBJ2-7
CASSLHTSGSTGELFF TGTGCCAGCAGCTTACATACTAGCGGGAGCACCGGGGAGCTGTTTTTT . 16 TRBV11-3 TRBD2 TRBJ2-2
CASKHGGSYNEQFF TGCGCCAGCAAACACGGCGGGAGCTACAATGAGCAGTTCTTC few 14 TRBV10-2 TRBD2 TRBJ2-1
CASSFLLAGDNEQFF TGTGCCAGCAGTTTTCTACTAGCGGGGGACAATGAGCAGTTCTTC . 15 TRBV27 TRBD2 TRBJ2-1
CASSLPGTGVNYGYTF TGTGCCAGCAGTTTACCCGGGACAGGGGTCAACTATGGCTACACCTTC . 16 TRBV27 TRBD1 TRBJ1-2
CASTFGTGKYEQYF TGTGCCAGCACTTTTGGGACAGGGAAGTACGAGCAGTACTTC . 14 TRBV27 TRBD1 TRBJ2-7
CASSNDRGEGQPQHF TGTGCCAGCAGTAATGACAGGGGAGAGGGCCAGCCCCAGCATTTT . 15 TRBV27 TRBD1 TRBJ1-5
CASSRRGSGANVLTF TGTGCCAGCAGTCGCAGGGGTTCTGGGGCCAACGTCCTGACTTTC . 15 TRBV6-5 . TRBJ2-6
CASSSTGGVQETQYF TGCGCCAGCAGCTCGACAGGGGGAGTCCAAGAGACCCAGTACTTC . 15 TRBV5-1 TRBD1 TRBJ2-5
CASSQANSGDRSYEQYF TGCGCCAGCAGCCAAGCTAATTCAGGAGACAGGAGCTACGAGCAGTACTTC . 17 TRBV4-1 . TRBJ2-7
CASGSGNTIYF TGTGCCAGCGGGTCTGGAAACACCATATATTTT . 11 TRBV28 . TRBJ1-3
CATQRDISTNQQYF TGTGCCACCCAACGGGACATTTCTACGAATCAGCAGTACTTC . 14 TRBV6-6 . TRBJ2-7
CASSLFYGYTF TGTGCCAGCAGTTTATTCTATGGCTACACCTTC . 11 TRBV27 . TRBJ1-2
CASSVGRTYEQYF TGTGCCAGTAGTGTAGGACGGACTTACGAGCAGTACTTC . 13 TRBV19 . TRBJ2-7
CASSFGGTVKLFF TGTGCCAGCAGCTTTGGGGGGACCGTCAAACTGTTTTTT . 13 TRBV11-2 . TRBJ1-4
CASSPIGTGDEQFF TGTGCCAGCTCACCTATCGGGACAGGGGATGAGCAGTTCTTC . 14 TRBV18 TRBD1 TRBJ2-1
CASSLAVGSYEQYF TGCGCCAGCAGCTTGGCTGTGGGATCCTACGAGCAGTACTTC . 14 TRBV5-1 . TRBJ2-7
CASSSSSWTGQETQYF TGTGCCAGCAGCTCCTCATCGTGGACCGGCCAAGAGACCCAGTACTTC . 16 TRBV5-6 . TRBJ2-5
CASSAGTGRSEKLFF TGTGCCAGCAGCGCTGGGACCGGGCGTAGTGAAAAACTGTTTTTT once 15 TRBV5-6 . TRBJ1-4
CASSLPSYEQYF TGTGCCAGCAGCCTACCCTCCTACGAGCAGTACTTC . 12 TRBV7-2 . TRBJ2-7
CASRRRTEPSYEQYF TGTGCCAGCAGGCGTAGGACGGAGCCTTCCTACGAGCAGTACTTC . 15 TRBV6-5 . TRBJ2-7
CASSAQGSNQPQHF TGTGCCAGCAGCGCCCAGGGTAGCAATCAGCCCCAGCATTTT once 14 TRBV9 . TRBJ1-5
CAWGTGAPGTLHF TGTGCCTGGGGAACTGGGGCCCCCGGGACCCTCCACTTT once 13 TRBV30 . TRBJ1-6
CASRLKQVNTEAFF TGTGCCAGCAGGTTGAAACAGGTGAACACTGAAGCTTTCTTT . 14 TRBV5-6 . TRBJ1-1
CASSFPQNTGELFF TGCGCCAGCAGCTTCCCCCAGAACACCGGGGAGCTGTTTTTT . 14 TRBV5-1 . TRBJ2-2
CASSSSGHGTDTQYF TGTGCCAGCAGCTCGTCGGGACACGGCACAGATACGCAGTATTTT . 15 TRBV7-6 . TRBJ2-3
CASSWNGNQPQHF TGTGCCAGTAGTTGGAATGGCAATCAGCCCCAGCATTTT . 13 TRBV19 . TRBJ1-5